The 31 T cell receptor beta chains in this list originate from one sample, sequenced in a study of blood T cells in healthy people across ages. With a J-beta primer mix and a sample-barcoded 5' primer, a second PCR ran roughly 6 to 12 cycles. MiXCR was run by TCRdb on the 5' RACE reads, yielding one entry per CDR3 protein. This table holds over 1.5 million distinct CDR3 sequences, around 48% found once. Sequences were obtained from blood. These receptors came from a woman in her thirties or forties in good health.

The sample holds a few counts of this clonotype. The rearrangement joins TRBV10-3 to TRBJ2-3, with no clear D. This CDR3 spans 14 amino acids. Per germline, CDR1 ENHRY and CDR2 SYGVKD. V lost 0 bases, J lost 0 bases, and 4 bases lay in between. The CDR3 coding sequence is TGTGCCATCAGTGAGTCCTCGAGCACAGATACGCAGTATTTT. Its protein is CAISESSSTDTQYF.

CDR3 amino acids: CASRIAGVGNSPLHF. CDR3 sequence (DNA): TGTGCCAGCAGAATTGCAGGGGTGGGTAATTCACCCCTCCACTTT. The V gene is TRBV6-5, the J gene TRBJ1-6; TRBD1 might be the D (6 bases). CDR3 length: 15 amino acids. CDR1 is MNHEY, CDR2 SVGAGI, per germline. V shed 6 bases and J shed 6 bases, with 15 bases lying between them.

V usage is TRBV6-1 and J usage is TRBJ2-5; TRBD2 might be the D (5 bases). Trimming shortened V by 3 bases and J by 11 bases, and 19 bases separated the two germline ends. This CDR3 has 14 amino acids. Germline loops: CDR1 MNHNS, CDR2 SASEGT. Here the CDR3 DNA reads TGTGCCAGCAGTGACCGAAGACTATCCTATGAGCAGTACTTC. Its protein is CASSDRRLSYEQYF.

The V call is TRBV18, the J call TRBJ2-4; D not resolved. V lost 3 bases and J 1 base, leaving 10 bases between the germline ends. The CDR3 consists of 15 residues. The germline CDR1 and CDR2 sequences are KGHSH and LQKENI. The CDR3 coding sequence is TGTGCCAGCTCACCCGGATTTTTGGCCAAAAACATTCAGTACTTC. This sequence encodes CASSPGFLAKNIQYF. The full variable domain, rest sourced from reference TRBV18 and TRBJ2-4, is NAGVMQNPRHLVRRRGQEARLRCSPMKGHSHVYWYRQLPEEGLKFMVYLQKENIIDESGMPKERFSAEFPKEGPSILRIQQVVRGDSAAYFCASSPGFLAKNIQYFGAGTRLSVL.

The rearrangement joins TRBV7-9 to TRBJ1-2, with D maybe TRBD1 (6 bases). The CDR3 has 16 amino acids. Germline V gives CDR1 SEHNR, CDR2 FQNEAQ (reference sequence). The V end was cut by 5 bases, the J end by 2 bases, with 18 bases between. For the CDR3, the DNA is TGTGCCAGCAGCCCCTCCGGAGGCAGGGGAAACTATGGCTACACCTTC. Residues: CASSPSGGRGNYGYTF.

The gene calls are TRBV28 and TRBJ1-2, with D maybe TRBD1 (5 bases). Germline V gene data show CDR1 as MDHEN and CDR2 as SYDVKM. Trimming cost V 6 bases and J 8 bases, with 13 bases left between them. The CDR3 loop spans 12 amino acids. The CDR3 is CASRFDRLGYTF. The CDR3 DNA sequence: TGTGCCAGCAGGTTTGACAGATTAGGCTACACCTTC.

This clonotype was counted a few times. The rearrangement uses TRBV11-1 and TRBJ2-3; 10 positions match TRBD1. V was pared by 6 bases and J by 2 bases, with 5 bases of the junction left unmatched. CDR1 and CDR2 from the germline V gene are SGHAT and FQDESV (reference sequence). The CDR3 runs to 15 residues. For the CDR3, the DNA is TGTGCCAGCAGACGACAGGGGGCCTACACAGATACGCAGTATTTT. This translates into CASRRQGAYTDTQYF.

The chain has TRBV11-2 and TRBJ1-2, with no clear D. Germline V gives CDR1 SGHAT, CDR2 FQNNGV. Trimming removed 0 bases from V and 0 bases from J, with 8 bases in between. The CDR3 is made up of 15 amino acids. CDR3 in DNA: TGTGCCAGCAGCTTAGAAGCGGATACTAACTATGGCTACACCTTC. It specifies CASSLEADTNYGYTF.

This clonotype was counted ten times or more. J is TRBJ2-7 and V is TRBV29-1; 7 bases agree with TRBD2. The V and J ends lost 6 bases and 6 bases, in that order; junction bases with no gene match: 11. The length of the CDR3 is 13 residues. The V gene's germline CDR1 is SQVTM and CDR2 ANQGSEA. This chain's CDR3 is CSVDRLGEGEQYF. CDR3 DNA sequence: TGCAGCGTCGATCGGCTAGGGGAGGGCGAGCAGTACTTC.

The gene calls are TRBV5-6 and TRBJ1-2; 8 nucleotides align to TRBD1. Germline lookup yields CDR1 SGHDT and CDR2 YYEEEE. Trimming removed 1 base from V and 2 bases from J; junction bases left unmatched: 7. There are 16 residues in the CDR3. CDR3 residues: CASSLSLTGANYGYTF. DNA of the CDR3: TGTGCCAGCAGCTTGTCACTGACAGGGGCGAACTATGGCTACACCTTC.

This clonotype was seen a few times. The V gene is TRBV20-1, the J gene TRBJ2-5, with a weak D call TRBD2 (6 bases). The CDR3 totals 14 residues. Trimming took off 0 bases at V and 2 bases at J, with 10 bases between the two ends. In germline, CDR1 is DFQATT, CDR2 SNEGSKA (reference sequence). The CDR3 DNA sequence: TGCAGTGCTAGAGATGTCCGGGGGCAAGAGACCCAGTACTTC. Translating it yields CSARDVRGQETQYF.

This clonotype showed up many times. The rearrangement joins TRBV7-2 to TRBJ1-5; D possibly corresponds to TRBD1 (6 bases). Germline V lookup: CDR1 SGHTA, CDR2 FQGNSA. The V and J ends lost 3 bases and 3 bases respectively, with 12 bases between them. This CDR3 region has 15 residues. This CDR3 reads CASSFRGGNNQPQHF. The CDR3 coding sequence is TGTGCCAGCAGCTTCAGGGGTGGGAACAATCAGCCCCAGCATTTT.

This clonotype was picked up one time. V is TRBV28 and J is TRBJ2-5; 7 positions agree with TRBD1. The germline CDR1 and CDR2 sequences are MDHEN and SYDVKM. This CDR3 is built from 15 residues. V gave up 5 bases and J gave up 11 bases; unmatched junction bases: 17. The CDR3 DNA is TGTGCCAGCAGTCTCCGGACAGGCGGATTATTTGGGCAGTACTTC. The encoded protein is CASSLRTGGLFGQYF.

This chain links TRBV27 with TRBJ2-7; 8 bases align to TRBD2. The J call may not be correct, given that the DNA end is closer to TRBJ2-5. In germline, CDR1 is MNHEY, CDR2 SMNVEV (reference sequence). This CDR3 spans 16 amino acids. CDR3 nucleotides: TGTGCCAGCAGTTTATTCGGGGGGGCCGATCCGGAGACCCAGTACTTC. Translated: CASSLFGGADPETQYF.

The V gene is TRBV6-1, the J gene TRBJ2-1; 9 positions agree with TRBD2. The J segment lost 4 bases and the V segment lost 2 bases, leaving 6 bases of the junction unmatched. Germline values: CDR1 MNHNS, CDR2 SASEGT. The CDR3 is 16 amino acids. CDR3 DNA sequence: TGTGCCAGCAGTGAACTGGAGCGGGGGGAGTACAATGAGCAGTTCTTC. As protein: CASSELERGEYNEQFF.

The gene calls are TRBV29-1 and TRBJ2-3; TRBD2 matches at 7 bases. The germline CDR1 and CDR2 sequences are SQVTM and ANQGSEA. The length of the CDR3 is 12 residues. Trimming took 7 bases from V and 6 from J; bases not matched to a gene: 7. CDR3 sequence reads: CSGGEGRDTQYF. The CDR3 DNA reads as TGCAGCGGTGGGGAGGGGCGGGATACGCAGTATTTT.

This chain joins TRBV10-1 and TRBJ2-7; D gene unclear. With 6 bases removed from V and 4 bases from J, the gap between germline ends came to 13 bases. CDR1 WNHNN and CDR2 SYGVQD come from the germline V gene (reference sequence). The CDR3 covers 13 residues. The CDR3 sequence: CASSLSPFYEQYF. For the CDR3, the DNA is TGCGCCAGCAGCCTCTCCCCGTTTTACGAGCAGTACTTC.

The gene calls are TRBV20-1 and TRBJ2-3, with TRBD1 identical over 7 bases. The CDR3 is made up of 14 amino acids. V lost 6 bases and J lost 2; bases outside the gene matches: 8. Looked up from germline, CDR1 is DFQATT and CDR2 is SNEGSKA (reference sequence). The CDR3 bases are TGCAGTGCCCCGGACAGGTCTTTCACAGATACGCAGTATTTT. Its translation: CSAPDRSFTDTQYF.

The V call is TRBV5-1, the J call TRBJ2-7; D not certain. This CDR3 region has 13 residues. V was clipped by 1 base and J by 5 bases, with 10 bases between them. The germline CDR1 and CDR2 sequences are SGHRS and YFSETQ. DNA for the CDR3: TGCGCCAGCAGCTTGCAGGTCGTCAACGAGCAGTACTTC. Encoded protein: CASSLQVVNEQYF.

This clonotype was counted between two and nine times. The CDR3 region has the DNA TGTGCCAGCAGCTTAGGAGGGCTCTACCCCCAAAATGAGCAGTTCTTC. Amino acids: CASSLGGLYPQNEQFF. This chain uses TRBV7-2 with TRBJ2-1, with a weak D call TRBD2 (5 bases). The germline gives CDR1 SGHTA, CDR2 FQGNSA. The CDR3 consists of 16 residues. V was clipped by 1 base and J by 7 bases, with 17 bases between them.

This clonotype occurred once. The CDR3 end shows no conserved phenylalanine or tryptophan, and so a read error is likely. No DNA is shown, since the ends of the CDR3 on it are uncertain; the CDR3 is the one TCRdb lists. This CDR3 is CSAAAGKIAGYTFGS. The chain is built from TRBV20-1 and TRBJ2-5; TRBD2 reflects the table's D call only, with no check against the DNA. With termini counted, the CDR3 has 15 amino acids. Germline V gene data show CDR1 as DFQATT and CDR2 as SNEGSKA (reference sequence).

The CDR3 spells CASSEIAGGPINEQFF. The CDR3 DNA is TGTGCCAGCAGTGAGATAGCGGGGGGGCCCATCAATGAGCAGTTCTTC. This rearrangement joins TRBV12-3 or TRBV12-4 to TRBJ2-1; TRBD2 aligns across 11 bases. J gave up 6 bases and V 5 bases, and 9 bases lay outside the gene matches. The CDR3 runs 16 residues.

J is TRBJ2-3 and V is TRBV27; 11 positions match TRBD2. This CDR3 contains 15 residues. Losses at the gene ends were 2 bases for V and 6 bases for J; bases not matched to a gene: 4. Germline V CDR1 and CDR2: MNHEY, SMNVEV (reference sequence). The CDR3 sequence is CASSLPTSGTDTQYF. The CDR3, as DNA: TGTGCCAGCAGTTTACCGACTAGCGGGACGGATACGCAGTATTTT.

This clonotype has just one count. The J gene is TRBJ1-2, the V gene TRBV25-1; D might be TRBD1 (6 bases). The CDR3 is made up of 13 amino acids. V was pared by 0 bases and J by 8 bases, with 10 bases between. Germline values: CDR1 MGHDK, CDR2 SYGVNS. CDR3 sequence (DNA): TGTGCCAGCAGTGAATATCAGGGGAGCGGCTACACCTTC. It translates to CASSEYQGSGYTF.

On this clonotype: Since a much larger clone is just one base distant, this may be a read error. This chain uses TRBV29-1 with TRBJ2-5; a weak D match, TRBD1 (6 bases). The CDR3 is 14 amino acids. CDR1 and CDR2 (germline): SQVTM, ANQGSEA. The CDR3 nucleotides read TGCAGCGTTGGCCATAGGGGGAACCAAGAGGCCCAGTACTTC. Its translation: CSVGHRGNQEAQYF.

This clonotype was observed a few times. This sequence joins TRBV29-1 and TRBJ2-7; 8 bases agree with TRBD1. J was trimmed by 7 bases and V by 5 bases; bases with no gene match: 7. CDR1 SQVTM and CDR2 ANQGSEA come from the germline V gene. This CDR3 spans 12 amino acids. The CDR3 spells CSVLQGAWEQYF. The DNA for the CDR3 is TGCAGCGTTCTTCAGGGGGCGTGGGAGCAGTACTTC.

V and J are TRBV4-2 and TRBJ2-3; D is unclear. V was cut by 2 bases and J by 4 bases, with 16 bases left in between. This CDR3 is 16 amino acids long. Per the germline V gene, CDR1 is LGHNA and CDR2 is YNFKEQ. CDR3 protein: CASSQFGQPRADTQYF. The CDR3, as DNA: TGTGCCAGCAGCCAATTCGGCCAGCCAAGGGCAGATACGCAGTATTTT.

The V and J genes are TRBV5-1 and TRBJ2-5; D might be TRBD1 or TRBD2, each matching 5 bases. CDR3 length: 16 residues. The V and J ends lost 0 bases and 11 bases respectively, with 23 bases between them. Germline V gives CDR1 SGHRS, CDR2 YFSETQ. The CDR3 sequence: CASSLAGAGGRNEQYF. Written as DNA, the CDR3 is TGCGCCAGCAGCTTGGCTGGGGCAGGAGGCCGTAATGAGCAGTACTTC.

This clonotype was seen only a few times. This chain links TRBV6-5 with TRBJ2-5; D perhaps matches TRBD1 (6 bases). The CDR3 loop spans 15 amino acids. V dropped 2 bases and J dropped 11 bases, with 21 bases sitting between them. Germline lookup yields CDR1 MNHEY and CDR2 SVGAGI. In nucleotides, the CDR3 is TGTGCCAGCAGTTACGTAGGACAGACCTCCGGGGAGCAGTACTTC. Translated: CASSYVGQTSGEQYF.

This chain links TRBV15 with TRBJ2-6, with D perhaps matching TRBD1 (5 bases). Germline V lookup: CDR1 LNHNV, CDR2 YYDKDF (reference sequence). V was trimmed by 0 bases and J by 2 bases, leaving 8 bases between them. The CDR3 has 16 residues. The chain's CDR3 is CATSRDRVPGANVLTF. CDR3 nucleotide sequence: TGTGCCACCAGCAGAGACAGGGTTCCTGGGGCCAACGTCCTGACTTTC. Variable domain in full (rest from reference TRBV15 and TRBJ2-6): DAMVIQNPRYQVTQFGKPVTLSCSQTLNHNVMYWYQQKSSQAPKLLFHYYDKDFNNEADTPDNFQSRRPNTSFCFLDIRSPGLGDTAMYLCATSRDRVPGANVLTFGAGSRLTVL.

This clonotype came up once. The CDR3 sequence: CASSTSQSGGYTF. CDR3 in DNA: TGTGCCAGCAGTACCTCCCAGTCGGGCGGCTACACCTTC. V and J are TRBV6-2 or TRBV6-3 and TRBJ1-2; no reliable D call. The germline CDR1 and CDR2 sequences are MNHEY and SVGEGT. This CDR3 has 13 amino acids. The ends were cut back, 5 bases at V and 8 bases at J, with 15 bases in the middle.